The rows below give T cell receptor beta chains drawn from one sample of a study of T cell responses to AZD1222 COVID-19 vaccine. This table comes from immunoSEQ multiplex PCR, and its TCRdb copy is limited to in-frame clones, with some not included. The sample has 120,000 or so clones; roughly 90% are singletons. Sequenced material: peripheral blood, taken on day 0 of AZD1222 vaccination. These TCRs come from an adult in good health. The CDR3 runs from the conserved cysteine through the conserved F or W. The order of the fields is J gene, D gene, V gene, clone size, CDR3 DNA, CDR3 protein. A D gene is named only where the DNA matches it firmly. For some rows the clone size is stated as once, few or many, or as a class when expanded; others skip it.

J: TRBJ1-3
D: NA
V: TRBV3-1/TRBV3-2
size: NA
DNA: TGTGCCAGCAGCCAAGATAGGGGTCCCTCTGGAAACACCATATATTTT
CDR3: CASSQDRGPSGNTIYF

J: TRBJ2-1
D: TRBD1
V: TRBV27
size: NA
DNA: TGTGCCAGCGGGGACAGTCCCTACAATGAGCAGTTCTTC
CDR3: CASGDSPYNEQFF

J: TRBJ1-4
D: TRBD1
V: TRBV5-6
size: NA
DNA: TGTGCCAGCAGCTTGGTAACAGGGGTGGGTGAAAAACTGTTTTTT
CDR3: CASSLVTGVGEKLFF

J: TRBJ1-2
D: NA
V: TRBV7-9
size: NA
DNA: TGTGCCAGCAGCAATGAGGGTATTCGGGACTATGGCTACACCTTC
CDR3: CASSNEGIRDYGYTF

J: TRBJ1-2
D: NA
V: TRBV7-3
size: NA
DNA: TGTGCCAGCAGCGCCGCGGGAGGCGTAGCTTATGGCTACACCTTC
CDR3: CASSAAGGVAYGYTF

J: TRBJ1-2
D: NA
V: TRBV5-4
size: NA
DNA: TGTGCCAGCAGCTTGGGAGGGGAAGGTCCCTATGGCTACACCTTC
CDR3: CASSLGGEGPYGYTF

J: TRBJ2-1
D: TRBD2
V: TRBV2
size: NA
DNA: TGTGCCAGCAGTCGGGGTTTAGCGGGAGGGTCCTACAATGAGCAGTTCTTC
CDR3: CASSRGLAGGSYNEQFF

J: TRBJ1-1
D: NA
V: TRBV12-3/TRBV12-4
size: NA
DNA: TGTGCCAGCAGACAAGACCAGAACACTGAAGCTTTCTTT
CDR3: CASRQDQNTEAFF

J: TRBJ2-1
D: NA
V: TRBV19
size: NA
DNA: TGTGCCAGTTCGACTGCACGATACAATGAGCAGTTCTTC
CDR3: CASSTARYNEQFF

J: TRBJ2-7
D: NA
V: TRBV3-1/TRBV3-2
size: few
DNA: TGTGCCAGCAGCCTACTAGGGGCAGGTGGTAGGAACGAGCAGTACTTC
CDR3: CASSLLGAGGRNEQYF

J: TRBJ1-5
D: NA
V: TRBV21-1
size: NA
DNA: TGTGCCAGCAGCAAAGCTCGGGGCCAGGGGGTGGATCAGCCCCAGCATTTT
CDR3: CASSKARGQGVDQPQHF

J: TRBJ1-4
D: TRBD1
V: TRBV2
size: NA
DNA: TGTGCCAGCAGTGGGACAGGGGAAAAACTGTTTTTT
CDR3: CASSGTGEKLFF

J: TRBJ2-6
D: TRBD1
V: TRBV18
size: few
DNA: TGTGCCAGCTCACCAGGACAGGGTACTGGGGCCAACGTCCTGACTTTC
CDR3: CASSPGQGTGANVLTF

J: TRBJ2-1
D: NA
V: TRBV5-1
size: NA
DNA: TGCGCCAGCACCTCCGACTCACTCTGGGGTGAGCAGTTCTTC
CDR3: CASTSDSLWGEQFF

J: TRBJ2-7
D: TRBD2
V: TRBV25-1
size: NA
DNA: TGTGCCAGCAGTGGTTGGACTAGCGGGACGTACGAGCAGTACTTC
CDR3: CASSGWTSGTYEQYF

J: TRBJ2-7
D: NA
V: TRBV7-9
size: NA
DNA: TGTGCCAGCAGCCCCAACTACGAGCAGTACTTC
CDR3: CASSPNYEQYF

J: TRBJ1-4
D: NA
V: TRBV7-9
size: NA
DNA: TGTGCCAGCAACCGTAGGGAGAGTGGTGAAAAACTGTTTTTT
CDR3: CASNRRESGEKLFF

J: TRBJ1-2
D: NA
V: TRBV3-1/TRBV3-2
size: once
DNA: TGTGCCAGCAGCCAAGGGGTGGGCGCTTCTAACTATGGCTACACCTTC
CDR3: CASSQGVGASNYGYTF

J: TRBJ2-1
D: NA
V: TRBV5-1
size: NA
DNA: TGCGCCAGCAGCCTATATCCGGACCCGCTCCCCGAGCAGTTCTTC
CDR3: CASSLYPDPLPEQFF

J: TRBJ1-1
D: NA
V: TRBV27
size: NA
DNA: TGTGCCAGCCGGATAGGGACGCACACTGAAGCTTTCTTT
CDR3: CASRIGTHTEAFF

J: TRBJ2-7
D: NA
V: TRBV3-1/TRBV3-2
size: NA
DNA: TGTGCCAGCAGCCAAGCGGGAAGCTACGAGCAGTACTTC
CDR3: CASSQAGSYEQYF

J: TRBJ2-1
D: NA
V: TRBV10-3
size: NA
DNA: TGTGCCATCAGCGGGGAGGGGGGTGAGCAGTTCTTC
CDR3: CAISGEGGEQFF

J: TRBJ1-1
D: TRBD1
V: TRBV6-4
size: NA
DNA: TGTGCCAGCAGTGGAGGACAGGGGGTCACTGAAGCTTTCTTT
CDR3: CASSGGQGVTEAFF

J: TRBJ2-7
D: NA
V: TRBV20-1
size: few
DNA: TGCAGTGCTAGTTCTGACATTGGCGAGCAGTACTTC
CDR3: CSASSDIGEQYF

J: TRBJ1-1
D: TRBD1
V: TRBV2
size: NA
DNA: TGTGCCAGCAGGACAGGGGGCCCGAACACTGAAGCTTTCTTT
CDR3: CASRTGGPNTEAFF

J: TRBJ2-2
D: NA
V: TRBV7-3
size: NA
DNA: TGTGCCAGCAGCTTAGTCGGGGGCGCGAACACCGGGGAGCTGTTTTTT
CDR3: CASSLVGGANTGELFF

J: TRBJ1-2
D: NA
V: TRBV5-1
size: NA
DNA: TGCGCCAGCAGCCTCCCTCCTCAGGGTGGCTACACCTTC
CDR3: CASSLPPQGGYTF

J: TRBJ1-2
D: NA
V: TRBV28
size: NA
DNA: TGTGCCAGCACCCGTGGATGGTATGGCTACACCTTC
CDR3: CASTRGWYGYTF

J: TRBJ1-5
D: NA
V: TRBV7-9
size: NA
DNA: TGTGCCAGCAGTTCCACTAGGGGGGGGCTAAGCAATCAGCCCCAGCATTTT
CDR3: CASSSTRGGLSNQPQHF

J: TRBJ1-5
D: NA
V: TRBV5-1
size: NA
DNA: TGCGCCAGCAGCTTGACCGGAGATCATAGCAATCAGCCCCAGCATTTT
CDR3: CASSLTGDHSNQPQHF

J: TRBJ1-2
D: NA
V: TRBV10-1
size: NA
DNA: TGCGCCAGCAGCTACCATGGCTACACCTTC
CDR3: CASSYHGYTF

J: TRBJ2-1
D: TRBD2
V: TRBV5-1
size: NA
DNA: TGCGCCAGCAGCTTACTAGCGGGGGGGACCTACAATGAGCAGTTCTTC
CDR3: CASSLLAGGTYNEQFF